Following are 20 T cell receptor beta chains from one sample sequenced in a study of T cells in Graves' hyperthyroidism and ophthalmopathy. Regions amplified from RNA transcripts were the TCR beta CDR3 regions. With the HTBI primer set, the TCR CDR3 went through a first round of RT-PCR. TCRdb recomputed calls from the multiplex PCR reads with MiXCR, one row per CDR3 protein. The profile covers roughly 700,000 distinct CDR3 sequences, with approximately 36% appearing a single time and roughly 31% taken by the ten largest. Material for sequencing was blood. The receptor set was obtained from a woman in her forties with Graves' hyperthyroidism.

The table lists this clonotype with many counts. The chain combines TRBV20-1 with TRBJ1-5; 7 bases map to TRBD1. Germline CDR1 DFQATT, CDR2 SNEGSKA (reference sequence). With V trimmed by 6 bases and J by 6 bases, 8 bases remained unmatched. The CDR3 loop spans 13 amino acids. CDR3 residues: CSAHRGEGQPQHF. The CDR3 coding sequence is TGCAGTGCCCACAGGGGCGAGGGTCAGCCCCAGCATTTT.

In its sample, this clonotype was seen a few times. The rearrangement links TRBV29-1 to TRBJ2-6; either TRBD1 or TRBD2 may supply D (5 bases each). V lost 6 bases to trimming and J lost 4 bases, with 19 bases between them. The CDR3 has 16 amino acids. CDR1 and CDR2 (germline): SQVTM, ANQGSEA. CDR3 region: CSVYQGTKIGANVLTF. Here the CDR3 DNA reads TGCAGCGTGTACCAAGGGACGAAAATAGGGGCCAACGTCCTGACTTTC.

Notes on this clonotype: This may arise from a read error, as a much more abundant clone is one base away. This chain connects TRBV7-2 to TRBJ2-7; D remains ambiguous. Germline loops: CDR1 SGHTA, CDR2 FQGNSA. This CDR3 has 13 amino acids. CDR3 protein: CASSPRRNYERYF. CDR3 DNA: TGTGCCAGCAGCCCCAGACGGAACTACGAGCGGTACTTC.

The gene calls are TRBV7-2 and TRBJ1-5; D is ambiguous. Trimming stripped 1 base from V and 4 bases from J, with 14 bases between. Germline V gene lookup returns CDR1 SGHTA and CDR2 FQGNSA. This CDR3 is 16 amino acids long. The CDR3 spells CASSLDAAGINQPQHF. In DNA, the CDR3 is TGTGCCAGCAGCTTAGATGCCGCAGGCATTAATCAGCCCCAGCATTTT.

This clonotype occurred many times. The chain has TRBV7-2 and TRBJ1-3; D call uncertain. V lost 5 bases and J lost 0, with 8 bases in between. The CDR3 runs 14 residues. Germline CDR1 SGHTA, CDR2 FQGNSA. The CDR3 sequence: CASSPRLSGNTIYF. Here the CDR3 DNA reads TGTGCCAGCAGCCCCCGTCTCTCTGGAAACACCATATATTTT.

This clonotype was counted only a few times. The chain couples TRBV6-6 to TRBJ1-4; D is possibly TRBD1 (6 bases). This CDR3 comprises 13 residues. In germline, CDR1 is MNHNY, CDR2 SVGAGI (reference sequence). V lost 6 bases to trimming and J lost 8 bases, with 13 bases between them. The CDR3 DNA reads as TGTGCCAGCAGAGAGACAGGTGGAGAAAAACTGTTTTTT. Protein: CASRETGGEKLFF.

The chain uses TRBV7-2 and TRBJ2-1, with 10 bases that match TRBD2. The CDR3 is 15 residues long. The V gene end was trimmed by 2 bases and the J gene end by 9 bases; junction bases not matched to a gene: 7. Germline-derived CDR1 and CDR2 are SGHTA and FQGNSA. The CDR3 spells CASSLSGLATVEQFF. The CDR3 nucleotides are TGTGCCAGCAGCTTATCGGGACTAGCGACCGTTGAGCAGTTCTTC.

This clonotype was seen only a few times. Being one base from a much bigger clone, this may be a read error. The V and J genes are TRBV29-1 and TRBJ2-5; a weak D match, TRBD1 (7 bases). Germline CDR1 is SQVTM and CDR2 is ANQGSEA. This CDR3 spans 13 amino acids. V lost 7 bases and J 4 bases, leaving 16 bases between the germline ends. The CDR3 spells CSDGGQRGETQYF. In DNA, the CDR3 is TGCAGCGACGGGGGACAGAGAGGAGAGACCCAGTACTTC.

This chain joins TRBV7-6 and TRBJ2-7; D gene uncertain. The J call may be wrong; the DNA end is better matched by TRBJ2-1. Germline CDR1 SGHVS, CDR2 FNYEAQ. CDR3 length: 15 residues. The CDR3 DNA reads TGTGCCAGCAGCTTAGTCTCGAGCTCCTACAATGAGCAGTTCTTC. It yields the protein CASSLVSSSYNEQFF.

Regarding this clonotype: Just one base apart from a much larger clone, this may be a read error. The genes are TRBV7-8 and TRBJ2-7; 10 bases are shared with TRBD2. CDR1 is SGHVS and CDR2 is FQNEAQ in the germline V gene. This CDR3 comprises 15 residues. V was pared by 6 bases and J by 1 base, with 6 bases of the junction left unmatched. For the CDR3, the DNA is TGTGCCAGCAGACGAGCTAGCGGGGGATCCTACGAGCAGTACTTC. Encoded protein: CASRRASGGSYEQYF.

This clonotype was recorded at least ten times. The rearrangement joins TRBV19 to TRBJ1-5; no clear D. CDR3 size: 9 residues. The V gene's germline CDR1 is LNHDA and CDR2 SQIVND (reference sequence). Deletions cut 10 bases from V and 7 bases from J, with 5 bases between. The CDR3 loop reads CATGQPQHF. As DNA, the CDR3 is TGTGCCACCGGACAGCCCCAGCATTTT. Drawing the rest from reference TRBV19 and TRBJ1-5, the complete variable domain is DGGITQSPKYLFRKEGQNVTLSCEQNLNHDAMYWYRQDPGQGLRLIYYSQIVNDFQKGDIAEGYSVSREKKESFPLTVTSAQKNPTAFYLCATGQPQHFGDGTRLSIL.

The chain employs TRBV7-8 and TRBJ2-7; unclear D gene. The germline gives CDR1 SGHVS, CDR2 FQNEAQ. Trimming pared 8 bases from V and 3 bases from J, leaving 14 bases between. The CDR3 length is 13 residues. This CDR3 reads CASVARNDYEQYF. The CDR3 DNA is TGTGCCAGCGTTGCTAGGAACGACTACGAGCAGTACTTC. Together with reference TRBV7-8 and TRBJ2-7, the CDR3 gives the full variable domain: GAGVSQSPRYKVAKRGQDVALRCDPISGHVSLFWYQQALGQGPEFLTYFQNEAQLDKSGLPSDRFFAERPEGSVSTLKIQRTQQEDSAVYLCASVARNDYEQYFGPGTRLTVT.

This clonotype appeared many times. CDR3 protein: CASSPPGYQPQHF. Written as DNA, the CDR3 is TGTGCCAGCAGTCCCCCAGGGTATCAGCCCCAGCATTTT. V is TRBV6-2 or TRBV6-3 and J is TRBJ1-5; D is perhaps TRBD1 (5 bases). V shed 5 bases and J shed 5 bases, with 10 bases lying between them. This CDR3 contains 13 residues. Germline V gene sequence: CDR1 MNHEY, CDR2 SVGEGT.

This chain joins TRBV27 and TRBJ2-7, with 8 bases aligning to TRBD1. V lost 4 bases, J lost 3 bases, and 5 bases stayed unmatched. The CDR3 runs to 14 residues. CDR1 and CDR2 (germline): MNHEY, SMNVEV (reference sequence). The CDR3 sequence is CASSSAGGYYEQYF. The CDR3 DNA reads TGTGCCAGCAGTTCAGCAGGGGGCTACTACGAGCAGTACTTC.

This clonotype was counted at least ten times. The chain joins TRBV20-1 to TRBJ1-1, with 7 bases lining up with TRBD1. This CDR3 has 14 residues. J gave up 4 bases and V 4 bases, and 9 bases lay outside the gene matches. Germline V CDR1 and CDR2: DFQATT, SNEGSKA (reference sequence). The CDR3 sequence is CSANRQGRGTEAFF. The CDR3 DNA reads TGCAGTGCTAACCGACAGGGTAGAGGCACTGAAGCTTTCTTT.

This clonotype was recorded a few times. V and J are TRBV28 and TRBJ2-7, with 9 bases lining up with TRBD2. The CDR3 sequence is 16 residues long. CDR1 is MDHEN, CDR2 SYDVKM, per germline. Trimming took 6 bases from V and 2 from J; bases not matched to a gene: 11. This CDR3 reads CASSSGLAGQTYEQYF. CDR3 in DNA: TGTGCCAGCAGCTCGGGGCTAGCGGGACAAACCTACGAGCAGTACTTC.

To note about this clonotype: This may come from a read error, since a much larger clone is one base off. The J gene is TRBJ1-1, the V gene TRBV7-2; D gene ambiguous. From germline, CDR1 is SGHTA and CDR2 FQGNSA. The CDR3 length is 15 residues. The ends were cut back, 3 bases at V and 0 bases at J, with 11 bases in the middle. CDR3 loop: CASSLDLAMNTEAFF. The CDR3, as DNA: TGTGCCAGCAGCTTGGATCTGGCAATGAACACTGAAGCTTTCTTT.

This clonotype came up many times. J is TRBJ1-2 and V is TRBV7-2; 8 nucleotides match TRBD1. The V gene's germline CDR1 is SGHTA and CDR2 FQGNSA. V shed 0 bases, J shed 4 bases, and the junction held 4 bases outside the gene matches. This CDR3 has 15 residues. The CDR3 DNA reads TGTGCCAGCAGCTTAGCAGAGGACAGGGTCTATGGCTACACCTTC. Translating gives CASSLAEDRVYGYTF.

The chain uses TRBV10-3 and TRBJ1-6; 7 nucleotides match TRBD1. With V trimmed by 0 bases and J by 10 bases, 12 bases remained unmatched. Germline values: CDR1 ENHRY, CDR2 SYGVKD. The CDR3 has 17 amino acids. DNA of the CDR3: TGTGCCATCAGTGAGTCGACTCGAGGTCAGGGGGAGTCACCCCTCCACTTT. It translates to CAISESTRGQGESPLHF.

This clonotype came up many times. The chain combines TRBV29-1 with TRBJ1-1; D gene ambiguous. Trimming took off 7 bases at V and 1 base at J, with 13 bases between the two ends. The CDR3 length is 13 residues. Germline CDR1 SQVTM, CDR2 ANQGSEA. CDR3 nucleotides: TGCAGCGCCGAGGTGCAGGCGAACACTGAAGCTTTCTTT. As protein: CSAEVQANTEAFF. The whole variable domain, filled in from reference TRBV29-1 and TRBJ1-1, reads SAVISQKPSRDICQRGTSLTIQCQVDSQVTMMFWYRQQPGQSLTLIATANQGSEATYESGFVIDKFPISRPNLTFSTLTVSNMSPEDSSIYLCSAEVQANTEAFFGQGTRLTVV.